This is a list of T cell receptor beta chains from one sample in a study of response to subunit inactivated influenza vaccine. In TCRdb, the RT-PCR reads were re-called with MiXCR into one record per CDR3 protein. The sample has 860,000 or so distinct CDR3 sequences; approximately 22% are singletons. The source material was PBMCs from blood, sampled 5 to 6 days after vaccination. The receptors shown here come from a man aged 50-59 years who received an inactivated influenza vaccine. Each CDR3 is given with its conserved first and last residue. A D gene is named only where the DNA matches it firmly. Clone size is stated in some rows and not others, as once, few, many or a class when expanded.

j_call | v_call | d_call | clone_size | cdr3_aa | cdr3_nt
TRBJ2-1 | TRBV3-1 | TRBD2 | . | CASSHGLAGGSGNEQFF | TGTGCCAGCAGCCACGGACTAGCGGGGGGGTCTGGCAATGAGCAGTTCTTC
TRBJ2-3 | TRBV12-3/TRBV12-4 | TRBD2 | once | CTISLASWREIGSTDTQYF | TGTACCATCAGTTTAGCGAGTTGGCGGGAGATAGGTAGCACAGATACGCAGTATTTT
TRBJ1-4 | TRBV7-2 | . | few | CASSLRGKLFF | TGTGCCAGCAGCTTAAGGGGAAAACTGTTTTTT
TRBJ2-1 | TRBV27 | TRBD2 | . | CASSPPASGRYEQFF | TGTGCCAGCAGTCCCCCAGCTAGCGGGAGATATGAGCAGTTCTTC
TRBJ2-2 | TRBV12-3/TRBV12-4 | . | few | CASSSSYTGELFF | TGTGCCAGCAGCTCCAGTTACACCGGGGAGCTGTTTTTT
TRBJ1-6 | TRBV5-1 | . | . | CASSRSGRPSYNSPLHF | TGCGCCAGCAGCCGGAGTGGGCGGCCCTCCTATAATTCACCCCTCCACTTT
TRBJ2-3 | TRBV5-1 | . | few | CASSIPGATGADTQYF | TGCGCCAGCAGTATACCCGGGGCTACTGGGGCAGATACGCAGTATTTT
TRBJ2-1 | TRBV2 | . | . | CASSWTTSSSDEQFF | TGTGCCAGCAGTTGGACAACATCTAGCTCAGATGAGCAGTTCTTC
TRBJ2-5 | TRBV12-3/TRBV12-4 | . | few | CASTSVVEETQYF | TGTGCCAGCACCTCGGTCGTAGAAGAGACCCAGTACTTC
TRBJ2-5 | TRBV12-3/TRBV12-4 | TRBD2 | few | CASSLRGDGLAGNEGTQYF | TGTGCCAGCAGTTTAAGAGGAGATGGGCTAGCGGGCAATGAGGGGACCCAGTACTTC
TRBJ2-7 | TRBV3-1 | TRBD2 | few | CASSTTPASGQSYEQYF | TGTGCCAGCAGCACCACCCCGGCTAGCGGGCAATCCTACGAGCAGTACTTC
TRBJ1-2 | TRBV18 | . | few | CASSPTGLRTGGYTF | TGTGCCAGCTCACCAACGGGACTACGTACGGGGGGCTACACCTTC
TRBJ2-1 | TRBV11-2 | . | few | CASSLNPPVYNEQFF | TGTGCCAGCAGCTTAAATCCCCCAGTCTACAATGAGCAGTTCTTC
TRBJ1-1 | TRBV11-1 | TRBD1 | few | CASSLTGTGVQPNTEAFF | TGTGCCAGCAGCTTAACTGGAACAGGGGTTCAGCCGAACACTGAAGCTTTCTTT
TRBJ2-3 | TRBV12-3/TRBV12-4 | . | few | CASRRGTFDTQYF | TGTGCCAGCAGACGGGGGACTTTCGATACGCAGTATTTT
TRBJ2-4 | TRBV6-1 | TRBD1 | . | CASSTDRIKNIQYF | TGTGCCAGCAGCACGGACAGGATCAAAAACATTCAGTACTTC
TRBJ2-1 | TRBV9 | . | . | CASSVRSNNEQFF | TGTGCCAGCAGCGTACGCTCGAACAATGAGCAGTTCTTC
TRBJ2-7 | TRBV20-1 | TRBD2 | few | CSASDLAGGFYEQYF | TGCAGTGCTAGTGACCTAGCGGGAGGTTTTTACGAGCAGTACTTC
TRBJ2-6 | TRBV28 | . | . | CASTLNPSGANVLTF | TGTGCCAGCACCCTCAACCCCTCTGGGGCCAACGTCCTGACTTTC
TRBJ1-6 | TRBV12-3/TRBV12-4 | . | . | CASSLGTYNSPLHF | TGTGCCAGCAGTCTCGGGACCTATAATTCACCCCTCCACTTT
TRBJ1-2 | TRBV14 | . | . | CASSRTTTTGYTF | TGTGCCAGCAGCCGGACAACTACGACTGGCTACACCTTC
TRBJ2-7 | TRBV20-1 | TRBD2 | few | CSARDLASGRYEQYF | TGCAGTGCTAGAGATCTCGCTAGCGGGAGGTACGAGCAGTACTTC
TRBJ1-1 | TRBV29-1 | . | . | CSVGGATEAFF | TGCAGCGTTGGGGGGGCCACTGAAGCTTTCTTT
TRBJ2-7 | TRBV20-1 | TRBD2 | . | CSASPGRAYEQYF | TGCAGTGCTAGCCCCGGGAGGGCCTACGAGCAGTACTTC
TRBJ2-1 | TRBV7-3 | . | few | CASSLMIGREQFF | TGTGCCAGCAGCTTAATGATAGGGAGGGAGCAGTTCTTC
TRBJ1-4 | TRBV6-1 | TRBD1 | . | CASKKTGVTEKLFF | TGTGCCAGCAAGAAAACAGGGGTCACTGAAAAACTGTTTTTT
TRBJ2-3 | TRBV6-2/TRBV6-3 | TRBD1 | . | CASSRPLPGQGTDTQYF | TGTGCCAGCAGCCGCCCCCTACCGGGACAGGGGACAGATACGCAGTATTTT
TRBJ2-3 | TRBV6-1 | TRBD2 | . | CASRTGLAGVNTQYF | TGTGCCAGCAGAACGGGACTAGCGGGAGTGAATACGCAGTATTTT
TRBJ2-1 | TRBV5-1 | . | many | CASSFEGSYNEQFF | TGCGCCAGCAGCTTCGAGGGATCCTACAATGAGCAGTTCTTC
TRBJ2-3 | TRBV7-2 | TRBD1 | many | CASSPGQVKHTQYF | TGTGCCAGCTCTCCGGGACAGGTTAAACATACGCAGTATTTT
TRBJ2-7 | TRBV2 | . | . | CASEQAYEQYF | TGTGCCAGCGAACAGGCCTACGAGCAGTACTTC
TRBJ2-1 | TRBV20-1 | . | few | CSARDLASPQWEQFF | TGCAGTGCTAGAGATCTGGCTAGCCCTCAGTGGGAGCAGTTCTTC
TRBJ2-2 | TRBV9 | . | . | CASSTTVVEQVYTGKLFF | TGTGCCAGCAGCACTACGGTCGTCGAGCAAGTGTACACCGGGAAGCTGTTTTTT
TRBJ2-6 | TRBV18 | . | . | CASSPQSASGANVLTF | TGTGCCAGCTCACCACAAAGTGCCTCTGGGGCCAACGTCCTGACTTTC
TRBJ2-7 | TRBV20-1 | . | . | CSASRASHEQYF | TGCAGTGCTAGTAGGGCTTCCCACGAGCAGTACTTC
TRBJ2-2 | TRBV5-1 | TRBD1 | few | CASGRTGGTGELFF | TGCGCCAGCGGGAGGACAGGGGGCACCGGGGAGCTGTTTTTT
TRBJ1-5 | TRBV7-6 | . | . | CASSPDGYQPQHF | TGTGCCAGCAGCCCGGACGGATATCAGCCCCAGCATTTT
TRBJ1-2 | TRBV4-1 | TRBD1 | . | CASSQGYRTGNNYGYTF | TGCGCCAGCAGCCAAGGCTATAGGACAGGGAATAACTATGGCTACACCTTC
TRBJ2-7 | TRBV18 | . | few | CASSPQVPYEQYF | TGTGCCAGCTCACCACAGGTACCCTACGAGCAGTACTTC
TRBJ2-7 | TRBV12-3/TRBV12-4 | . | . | CASSQRGIYEQYF | TGTGCCAGCAGTCAACGCGGGATCTACGAGCAGTACTTC
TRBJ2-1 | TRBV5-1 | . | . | CASSLWGANNEQFF | TGCGCCAGCAGCTTGTGGGGGGCCAACAATGAGCAGTTCTTC
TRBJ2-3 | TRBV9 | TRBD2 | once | CASSALAGVASDTQYF | TGTGCCAGCAGCGCTCTAGCGGGAGTGGCCTCAGATACGCAGTATTTT
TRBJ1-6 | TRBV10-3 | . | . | CAIRPETPNSPLHF | TGTGCCATCAGACCGGAGACGCCGAATTCACCCCTCCACTTT
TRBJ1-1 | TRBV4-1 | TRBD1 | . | CASSPPPATGSSAFF | TGCGCCAGCAGCCCACCCCCGGCGACAGGGAGTTCAGCTTTCTTT
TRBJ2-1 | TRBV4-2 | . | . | CASSQASGAWNNEQFF | TGTGCCAGCAGCCAAGCTTCTGGGGCCTGGAACAATGAGCAGTTCTTC
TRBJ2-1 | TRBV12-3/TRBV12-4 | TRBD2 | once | CANVLAGGLNEQFF | TGTGCCAACGTACTAGCGGGGGGGCTCAATGAGCAGTTCTTC
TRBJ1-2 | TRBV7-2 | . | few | CASSTYYDGYTF | TGTGCCAGCAGCACATACTATGATGGCTACACCTTC
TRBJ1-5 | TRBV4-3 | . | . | CASSQGDTQPQHF | TGCGCCAGCAGCCAAGGCGATACGCAGCCCCAGCATTTT
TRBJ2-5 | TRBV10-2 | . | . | CASSGGTTGAETQYF | TGCGCCAGCAGTGGCGGCACTACCGGGGCGGAGACCCAGTACTTC
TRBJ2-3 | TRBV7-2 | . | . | CASSLAAAQSTDTQYF | TGTGCCAGCAGCTTAGCGGCCGCACAATCCACAGATACGCAGTATTTT